This T cell receptor (beta chain) was found in a study of blood T cell repertoires in COVID-19. Study summary: Acute-phase and convalescent COVID-19 samples originated in the United States, Italy and Spain.

Authors' processing steps: Amplification of reference gene primers provided the estimated nucleated cell counts. Some clones are missing from TCRdb's copy, which holds only in-frame ones; the method was immunoSEQ multiplex PCR. V and J calls and clone size follow that table, whereas D and trimming were derived from the DNA. The data hold about 260,000 clones, with 90% observed a single time. This clone came up once. The cohort comprised adults aged roughly 18 to 95 years residing in approximately 25 US areas. Participants were placed into cohorts based on the clinical history they reported. The sequencing input was PBMCs or T cells enriched from blood (not recorded which). The TCR comes from a man aged 50-60 years who had been exposed to COVID-19.

For the CDR3, the DNA is TGTGCCAGCAGCGTAGGGAGACGCTCTGGAAACACCATATATTTT. This sequence encodes CASSVGRRSGNTIYF. The chain couples TRBV5-6 to TRBJ1-3; D is undetermined. This CDR3 is 15 amino acids long. Germline V gene data show CDR1 as SGHDT and CDR2 as YYEEEE. The germline V and J ends were trimmed by 4 bases and 0 bases, with 11 bases remaining between them. The variable domain in full, with the rest retrieved from reference TRBV5-6 and TRBJ1-3, is DAGVTQSPTHLIKTRGQQVTLRCSPKSGHDTVSWYQQALGQGPQFIFQYYEEEERQRGNFPDRFSGHQFPNYSSELNVNALLLGDSALYLCASSVGRRSGNTIYFGEGSWLTVV.